These 19 T cell receptor beta chains were all obtained from the same sample, sequenced in a study of T cells after yellow fever vaccination. TCRdb itself ran the 5' RACE reads through MiXCR, one entry per CDR3 protein. Among 110,000 or so distinct CDR3 sequences listed, about 6.8% were seen once. The sample consisted of CD4+ T cells sorted from PBMCs, taken approximately 47 days after the first yellow fever vaccination. These receptor sequences come from a man between 18 and 29 years old who received the YFV17D yellow fever vaccine.

This clonotype was seen repeatedly, ten times or more. This chain connects TRBV5-1 to TRBJ2-5; D remains ambiguous. Germline CDR1 SGHRS, CDR2 YFSETQ. This CDR3 is 14 amino acids long. Trimming left V 0 bases short and J 4 bases short, with 10 bases between. The CDR3 here is CASSLALAGETQYF. DNA for the CDR3: TGCGCCAGCAGCTTGGCCTTAGCTGGAGAGACCCAGTACTTC.

The rearrangement links TRBV6-5 to TRBJ2-7, with 9 bases identical to TRBD1. The CDR3 spans 13 residues. Germline V gives CDR1 MNHEY, CDR2 SVGAGI. After removal of 5 bases from V and 6 bases from J, the junction contained 5 bases not matched to a gene. For the CDR3, the DNA is TGTGCCAGCAGTCTACAGGGGGCGAGCGAGCAGTACGTC. This codes for CASSLQGASEQYV.

This clonotype was detected ten times or more. The chain has TRBV5-1 and TRBJ1-4, with D unresolved. In germline, CDR1 is SGHRS, CDR2 YFSETQ. The V end was cut by 1 base, the J end by 2 bases, with 15 bases between. The CDR3 sequence is 17 residues long. The CDR3 is CASSLYGGGSTNEKLFF. CDR3 in DNA: TGCGCCAGCAGCTTGTATGGAGGAGGATCGACTAATGAAAAACTGTTTTTT.

This clonotype was seen a few times. The chain links TRBV29-1 to TRBJ2-5, with TRBD2 identical over 8 bases. Germline loops: CDR1 SQVTM, CDR2 ANQGSEA. With V trimmed by 0 bases and J by 4 bases, 7 bases remained unmatched. The CDR3 is made up of 15 amino acids. CDR3 in DNA: TGCAGCGTTGAAGATGGGGCGGGGGGTAGAGAGACCCAGTACTTC. It encodes CSVEDGAGGRETQYF.

Ten or more counts support this clonotype. The V and J genes are TRBV12-3 or TRBV12-4 and TRBJ1-2; unclear D gene. The CDR3 length is 13 residues. V lost 3 bases, J lost 3 bases, and 8 bases lay in between. The CDR3 sequence is CASSFFGDYGYTF. CDR3 nucleotide sequence: TGTGCCAGCAGTTTCTTCGGGGACTATGGCTACACCTTC.

Many counts were recorded for this clonotype. CDR3 protein: CASSPRDRGHLDADTQYF. CDR3 DNA: TGTGCCAGCAGCCCCCGGGACAGGGGGCATCTGGACGCAGATACGCAGTATTTT. The chain uses TRBV3-1 and TRBJ2-3; the match to TRBD1 covers 12 bases. With V trimmed by 4 bases and J by 4 bases, 12 bases remained unmatched. The CDR3 runs to 18 residues. Germline V gene sequence: CDR1 LGHDT, CDR2 YNNKEL (reference sequence).

This clonotype appeared many times. The rearrangement uses TRBV27 and TRBJ2-1, with 8 bases lining up with TRBD2. The germline CDR1 and CDR2 sequences are MNHEY and SMNVEV (reference sequence). CDR3 length: 17 amino acids. With V trimmed by 5 bases and J by 2 bases, 11 bases remained unmatched. The CDR3: CASSTRGGRRTYNEQFF. The CDR3 DNA reads TGTGCCAGCAGTACCCGGGGGGGGCGCCGAACCTACAATGAGCAGTTCTTC.

The chain is built from TRBV4-2 and TRBJ1-1, with 7 bases matching TRBD1. CDR1 is LGHNA and CDR2 is YNFKEQ in the germline V gene. Germline trimming cut 3 bases from V and 1 base from J; bases unmatched to any gene: 11. The CDR3 has 17 residues. CDR3 DNA sequence: TGTGCCAGCAGCCATCCAGGGGGGGGGCGTAGGAACACTGAAGCTTTCTTT. This sequence encodes CASSHPGGGRRNTEAFF.

This clonotype has a handful of counts. This chain joins TRBV7-2 and TRBJ2-7; TRBD2 aligns across 8 bases. Germline CDR1 and CDR2: SGHTA and FQGNSA. V shed 7 bases and J 1 base; nucleotides not matched to a gene: 6. The CDR3 length is 14 residues. The CDR3 sequence is CASTDGGVSYEQYF. The CDR3 DNA reads as TGTGCCAGCACCGACGGGGGGGTATCCTACGAGCAGTACTTC. The complete variable domain, with remaining parts taken from reference TRBV7-2 and TRBJ2-7, reads GAGVSQSPSNKVTEKGKDVELRCDPISGHTALYWYRQSLGQGLEFLIYFQGNSAPDKSGLPSDRFSAERTGGSVSTLTIQRTQQEDSAVYLCASTDGGVSYEQYFGPGTRLTVT.

At least ten counts were recorded for this clonotype. The CDR3 DNA is TGTGCCATCAGGGAAGACACACAGGGTCCGAATGAGCAGTTCTTC. It is translated as CAIREDTQGPNEQFF. V and J are TRBV10-3 and TRBJ2-1, with D perhaps TRBD1 (6 bases). V lost 6 bases and J 7 bases, leaving 19 bases between the germline ends. Germline V gives CDR1 ENHRY, CDR2 SYGVKD. This CDR3 is built from 15 residues.

This clonotype was seen at least ten times. The chain couples TRBV15 to TRBJ2-5, with 10 bases identical to TRBD2. The CDR3 spans 15 residues. Germline lookup yields CDR1 LNHNV and CDR2 YYDKDF (reference sequence). Trimming cost V 2 bases and J 0 bases; bases outside gene matches: 0. The CDR3 nucleotides read TGTGCCACCAGCAGACTAGCGGGGGACCAAGAGACCCAGTACTTC. Its protein product is CATSRLAGDQETQYF.

This clonotype was seen many times. The chain recombines TRBV7-3 with TRBJ2-3, with D tentatively TRBD2 (5 bases). The germline V and J ends were trimmed by 1 base and 0 bases, with 11 bases remaining between them. Germline V lookup: CDR1 SGHTA, CDR2 FQGTGA. The CDR3 contains 16 residues. CDR3 sequence reads: CASSLMVTGSTDTQYF. The CDR3 DNA reads TGTGCCAGCAGCTTAATGGTGACGGGGAGCACAGATACGCAGTATTTT.

The table lists this clonotype with many counts. This chain connects TRBV4-1 to TRBJ1-1; tentatively, D is TRBD1 (5 bases). Germline CDR1 and CDR2: MGHRA and YSYEKL. The CDR3 runs to 15 residues. The V gene lost 3 bases and the J gene lost 1 base, with 12 bases spanning the gap. The CDR3 is CASSQVGTKNTEAFF. Written as DNA, the CDR3 is TGCGCCAGCAGCCAGGTGGGGACGAAGAACACTGAAGCTTTCTTT.

This clonotype was seen many times. V is TRBV7-6 and J is TRBJ2-2; D gene uncertain. V lost 7 bases, J lost 1 base, and 16 bases lay in between. The CDR3 contains 16 residues. Germline lookup yields CDR1 SGHVS and CDR2 FNYEAQ. Here the CDR3 DNA reads TGTGCCAGCACCGATCGTGGGGATAGGAACACCGGGGAGCTGTTTTTT. The encoded protein is CASTDRGDRNTGELFF.

Ten or more counts support this clonotype. This chain joins TRBV11-3 and TRBJ1-1; D not resolved. V lost 5 bases and J lost 7, with 11 bases in between. The germline gives CDR1 SGHNT, CDR2 YENEEA. The CDR3 consists of 12 residues. The CDR3 sequence is CASSKNTGEAFF. DNA of the CDR3: TGTGCCAGCAGCAAGAACACGGGTGAAGCTTTCTTT.

This clonotype was counted many times. The chain combines TRBV7-2 with TRBJ2-1, with 11 bases identical to TRBD1. CDR1 SGHTA and CDR2 FQGNSA come from the germline V gene. Trimming at V came to 3 bases and at J to 10 bases, leaving 2 bases not matched to a gene. This CDR3 contains 13 residues. The CDR3 DNA reads as TGTGCCAGCAGCTTGGGACAGGGGGTCGAGCAGTTCTTC. Protein product: CASSLGQGVEQFF.

This clonotype was counted many times. This chain links TRBV7-2 with TRBJ2-3, with D maybe TRBD1 (6 bases). CDR1 and CDR2 from the germline V gene are SGHTA and FQGNSA. V was clipped by 6 bases and J by 3 bases, with 16 bases between them. CDR3 length: 15 amino acids. CDR3 protein: CASSSQTGTTDTQYF. CDR3 sequence (DNA): TGTGCCAGCAGTTCCCAGACCGGGACAACAGATACGCAGTATTTT.

This clonotype has ten or more counts. The rearrangement joins TRBV27 to TRBJ1-1; 9 bases match TRBD1. V lost 5 bases to trimming and J lost 4 bases; unmatched junction nucleotides: 11. Germline values: CDR1 MNHEY, CDR2 SMNVEV (reference sequence). The CDR3 consists of 16 residues. In nucleotides, the CDR3 is TGTGCCAGCAGTGACCTCCAACAGGGGGCACTCACTGAAGCTTTCTTT. Amino acid sequence: CASSDLQQGALTEAFF.

This clonotype appeared many times. This chain uses TRBV2 with TRBJ1-2; TRBD1 matches 7 bases. The CDR3 is 12 amino acids. The ends lost 4 bases at V and 7 bases at J; junction bases unmatched: 3. Germline CDR1 reads SNHLY; CDR2 reads FYNNEI. The CDR3 spells CASSVGQRGYTF. The CDR3 coding sequence is TGTGCCAGCAGTGTGGGACAGCGTGGCTACACCTTC.